This paragraph covers one T cell receptor (beta chain) sequence. Method: immunoSEQ multiplex PCR; TCRdb's copy keeps in-frame clones and lacks some. In the table there are some 79,000 clones, over 60% of which are singletons. The data belong to a study of T cell responses to AZD1222 COVID-19 vaccine. This CDR3 region has 13 residues. Germline trimming cut 6 bases from V and 7 bases from J; bases unmatched to any gene: 6. Per germline, CDR1 MNHEY and CDR2 SMNVEV (reference sequence). The source is an adult who received the AZD1222 COVID-19 vaccine. The sequencing here drew on peripheral blood, taken 28 days after the second AZD1222 dose. The chain employs TRBV27 and TRBJ1-5, with 7 bases identical to TRBD1. CDR3 nucleotides: TGTGCCAGCAGCCACACAGGGGTCCAGCCCCAGCATTTT. Translation: CASSHTGVQPQHF.